Presented here are 29 T cell receptor beta chains from one specimen sequenced in a study of cytomegalovirus exposure and HLA in healthy donors. Primers: 60 Vbeta forward and 13 Jbeta reverse. The table came from immunoSEQ multiplex PCR; TCRdb's copy has only in-frame clones and leaves some out. The sample yields roughly 170,000 clones, about 75% seen once. The sequencing sample was made of PBMCs. These TCRs come from a female donor in good health and CMV-seronegative.

This clone was seen just once. The chain couples TRBV5-1 to TRBJ1-6; weak D call: TRBD1 (6 bases). This CDR3 spans 15 amino acids. V was pared by 4 bases and J by 7 bases, with 15 bases between. Germline V gives CDR1 SGHRS, CDR2 YFSETQ. For the CDR3, the DNA is TGCGCCAGCAGCCGGGTGGGGGGGGCCAATTCACCCCTCCACTTT. Residues: CASSRVGGANSPLHF.

The rearrangement joins TRBV30 to TRBJ1-6, with TRBD1 matching over 7 bases. The V segment lost 3 bases and the J segment 7 bases; nucleotides outside the gene matches: 12. The CDR3 sequence is 16 residues long. Germline V gene data show CDR1 as GTSNPN and CDR2 as SVGIG (reference sequence). The CDR3 protein is CAWSARQGRPNSPLHF. The CDR3 nucleotides read TGTGCCTGGAGCGCGAGACAGGGAAGACCCAATTCACCCCTCCACTTT.

The chain is built from TRBV7-9 and TRBJ2-5; 9 positions agree with TRBD2. CDR1 and CDR2 from the germline V gene are SEHNR and FQNEAQ (reference sequence). The CDR3 totals 19 residues. Trimming took 7 bases from V and 5 from J; bases not matched to a gene: 23. The CDR3, as DNA: TGTGCCAGCACCAATACAATGCTAGCGGGGAGAGGGGTGACGGAGACCCAGTACTTC. As protein: CASTNTMLAGRGVTETQYF.

The gene calls are TRBV7-2 and TRBJ2-2, with D possibly matching TRBD1 (6 bases). Germline lookup yields CDR1 SGHTA and CDR2 FQGNSA. The CDR3 runs 14 residues. V dropped 5 bases and J dropped 4 bases, with 11 bases sitting between them. CDR3 loop: CASSRQVVTGELFF. The CDR3 DNA follows: TGTGCCAGCAGCCGACAGGTGGTCACCGGGGAGCTGTTTTTT.

This clone was counted once. This chain connects TRBV2 to TRBJ1-5; D unresolved. The CDR3 length is 12 residues. Germline CDR1 is SNHLY and CDR2 is FYNNEI. Trimming left V 4 bases short and J 4 bases short, with 5 bases between. The CDR3 bases are TGTGCCAGCAGTGGGACTAATCAGCCCCAGCATTTT. Residues: CASSGTNQPQHF.

The rearrangement links TRBV29-1 to TRBJ2-6; 8 bases fit TRBD1. After removal of 4 bases from V and 0 bases from J, the junction contained 2 bases not matched to a gene. This CDR3 region has 15 residues. The germline CDR1 and CDR2 sequences are SQVTM and ANQGSEA. CDR3 loop: CSVGQGSSGANVLTF. The CDR3 DNA reads as TGCAGCGTTGGACAGGGGTCCTCTGGGGCCAACGTCCTGACTTTC. Full variable domain (missing parts from reference TRBV29-1 and TRBJ2-6): SAVISQKPSRDICQRGTSLTIQCQVDSQVTMMFWYRQQPGQSLTLIATANQGSEATYESGFVIDKFPISRPNLTFSTLTVSNMSPEDSSIYLCSVGQGSSGANVLTFGAGSRLTVL.

This clone showed up just once. The V and J genes are TRBV5-1 and TRBJ2-3, with 14 bases matching TRBD2. Germline V gene data show CDR1 as SGHRS and CDR2 as YFSETQ. V shed 5 bases and J 0 bases; nucleotides not matched to a gene: 8. The CDR3 runs to 18 residues. Written as DNA, the CDR3 is TGCGCCAGCAGAAAAACCGGGACTAGCGGGAGAAGCACAGATACGCAGTATTTT. Amino acid sequence: CASRKTGTSGRSTDTQYF. Combining the CDR3 with reference TRBV5-1 and TRBJ2-3 gives the whole variable domain KAGVTQTPRYLIKTRGQQVTLSCSPISGHRSVSWYQQTPGQGLQFLFEYFSETQRNKGNFPGRFSGRQFSNSRSEMNVSTLELGDSALYLCASRKTGTSGRSTDTQYFGPGTRLTVL.

The chain recombines TRBV28 with TRBJ2-7; 7 bases fit TRBD2. Germline CDR1 and CDR2: MDHEN and SYDVKM. The CDR3 runs 19 residues. J was trimmed by 3 bases and V by 6 bases; bases with no gene match: 23. CDR3 amino acids: CASSPWGGRARLLYYEQYF. The CDR3 DNA sequence: TGTGCCAGCAGCCCGTGGGGGGGACGGGCCCGACTTCTCTACTACGAGCAGTACTTC.

The chain employs TRBV9 and TRBJ2-7, with D tentatively TRBD2 (6 bases). This CDR3 is 15 amino acids long. With 3 bases removed from V and 0 bases from J, the gap between germline ends came to 13 bases. Germline-derived CDR1 and CDR2 are SGDLS and YYNGEE. The CDR3 loop reads CASSASSASSYEQYF. CDR3 DNA sequence: TGTGCCAGCAGCGCTTCTAGCGCGAGCTCCTACGAGCAGTACTTC.

This clone was detected once. V is TRBV6-5 and J is TRBJ1-5, with 8 bases lining up with TRBD1. CDR3 size: 15 residues. Germline V gives CDR1 MNHEY, CDR2 SVGAGI. The J segment lost 4 bases and the V segment lost 5 bases, leaving 7 bases of the junction unmatched. The chain's CDR3 is CASSGRGTGNQPQHF. In DNA form, the CDR3 reads TGTGCCAGCAGTGGCCGAGGGACAGGTAATCAGCCCCAGCATTTT.

This clone was observed once. J is TRBJ2-5 and V is TRBV10-2; a possible D gene is TRBD1 (5 bases). The DNA end is more similar to TRBJ2-7, so the J call may be wrong. Germline CDR1 WSHSY, CDR2 SAAADI. CDR3 length equals 11 residues. The CDR3 bases are TGCGCCAGCAGATCAGGGTACGAGCAGTACTTC. The encoded protein is CASRSGYEQYF.

V gene TRBV11-2 combines with J gene TRBJ2-3; tentatively, D is TRBD2 (7 bases). V was trimmed by 4 bases and J by 2 bases, leaving 22 bases between them. Per the germline V gene, CDR1 is SGHAT and CDR2 is FQNNGV. The CDR3 loop spans 18 amino acids. CDR3: CASSSIRGGKGHTDTQYF. The CDR3 DNA reads as TGTGCCAGCAGCTCCATAAGGGGGGGGAAGGGGCACACAGATACGCAGTATTTT.

The V gene is TRBV6-6, the J gene TRBJ2-7; D may be TRBD2 (6 bases). CDR3 length: 13 residues. Germline loops: CDR1 MNHNY, CDR2 SVGAGI (reference sequence). With 10 bases removed from V and 0 bases from J, the gap between germline ends came to 13 bases. The CDR3 here is CATTRDFSYEQYF. CDR3 nucleotide sequence: TGTGCCACGACCCGGGACTTCTCCTACGAGCAGTACTTC.

Worth noting for this clone: The junction does not match germline at one end; this may be a read error. The chain is built from TRBV5-1 and TRBJ1-3, with 8 bases fitting TRBD1. The CDR3 covers 14 residues. Germline CDR1 reads SGHRS; CDR2 reads YFSETQ. In nucleotides, the CDR3 is TGCACCAGCAGCCGGACAGGGAGTGGAAACACCATATATTTT. This sequence encodes CTSSRTGSGNTIYF.

This clone has more than one count but fewer than ten. The rearrangement joins TRBV4-3 to TRBJ1-2; D gene uncertain. This CDR3 has 11 amino acids. V shed 4 bases and J shed 8 bases, with 8 bases lying between them. Germline lookup yields CDR1 LGHNA and CDR2 YSLEER. CDR3 protein: CASSPGSGYTF. CDR3 coding DNA: TGCGCCAGCAGCCCAGGCTCGGGCTACACCTTC.

The V call is TRBV11-2, the J call TRBJ2-3; possible D gene TRBD2, 7 bases. Germline loops: CDR1 SGHAT, CDR2 FQNNGV. The CDR3 consists of 15 residues. The V gene lost 1 base and the J gene lost 5 bases, with 13 bases spanning the gap. As DNA, the CDR3 is TGTGCCAGCAGCTTAGGGGGGGGGCTGATAGATACGCAGTATTTT. Translation gives CASSLGGGLIDTQYF. The complete variable domain, with remaining parts taken from reference TRBV11-2 and TRBJ2-3, reads EAGVAQSPRYKIIEKRQSVAFWCNPISGHATLYWYQQILGQGPKLLIQFQNNGVVDDSQLPKDRFSAERLKGVDSTLKIQPAKLEDSAVYLCASSLGGGLIDTQYFGPGTRLTVL.

This clone occurred a few times. V gene TRBV6-4 combines with J gene TRBJ2-3; D is unresolved. The CDR3 runs to 16 residues. The germline V and J ends were trimmed by 2 bases and 0 bases, with 12 bases remaining between them. Per germline, CDR1 MRHNA and CDR2 SNTAGT. The DNA for the CDR3 is TGTGCCAGCAGTGACGAATCGACGACTAGCACAGATACGCAGTATTTT. Translation: CASSDESTTSTDTQYF.

This clone was seen only a few times. The chain combines TRBV30 with TRBJ1-1; D is uncertain. There are 11 residues in the CDR3. CDR1 GTSNPN and CDR2 SVGIG come from the germline V gene (reference sequence). V lost 4 bases, J lost 6 bases, and 9 bases lay in between. The DNA of the CDR3 is TGTGCCTGGATATCTAGGCCTGAAGCTTTCTTT. This encodes CAWISRPEAFF.

The CDR3 sequence is CASSPFTGNTEAFF. CDR3 DNA sequence: TGTGCCAGCAGCCCCTTTACAGGGAACACTGAAGCTTTCTTT. The V and J genes are TRBV7-2 and TRBJ1-1, with a possible D match to TRBD1 (5 bases). This CDR3 comprises 14 residues. Between the trimmed V and J ends, which lost 5 bases and 1 base, there was a span of 11 bases. Germline assignment: CDR1 SGHTA and CDR2 FQGNSA.

This clone was found once. The rearrangement joins TRBV7-2 to TRBJ1-1, with D maybe TRBD1 (5 bases). This CDR3 region has 13 residues. V lost 8 bases to trimming and J lost 5 bases, with 15 bases between them. The germline CDR1 and CDR2 sequences are SGHTA and FQGNSA. The CDR3 protein is CASSLSGGTEAFF. The CDR3 DNA follows: TGTGCCAGCTCCCTATCCGGGGGTACTGAAGCTTTCTTT.

The chain joins TRBV2 to TRBJ1-2; no definite D call. Germline V gene data show CDR1 as SNHLY and CDR2 as FYNNEI. There are 14 residues in the CDR3. Between the trimmed V and J ends, which lost 8 bases and 2 bases, there was a span of 15 bases. For the CDR3, the DNA is TGTGCCAGCTACCTAGGAGCCCCGAACTATGGCTACACCTTC. This codes for CASYLGAPNYGYTF.

The chain joins TRBV4-3 to TRBJ2-2; D is possibly TRBD1 (5 bases). From germline, CDR1 is LGHNA and CDR2 YSLEER. This CDR3 is 14 amino acids long. V gave up 4 bases and J gave up 4 bases, with 10 bases separating them. DNA of the CDR3: TGCGCCAGCAGCCTTGCCACAGGCACCGGGGAGCTGTTTTTT. As protein: CASSLATGTGELFF.

The chain is built from TRBV7-2 and TRBJ1-1; no firm D call. Germline values: CDR1 SGHTA, CDR2 FQGNSA. V lost 6 bases and J lost 4, with 24 bases in between. The CDR3 contains 17 residues. The CDR3 reads CASSPRASGFSGTEAFF. DNA for the CDR3: TGTGCCAGCAGTCCCCGGGCCTCCGGATTCAGCGGCACTGAAGCTTTCTTT.

This chain joins TRBV6-1 and TRBJ1-1; 8 nucleotides align to TRBD1. V lost 3 bases, J lost 2 bases, and 2 bases stayed unmatched. Germline loops: CDR1 MNHNS, CDR2 SASEGT. The CDR3 runs 14 residues. For the CDR3, the DNA is TGTGCCAGCAGTGACAGGGGGCGAAACACTGAAGCTTTCTTT. Protein: CASSDRGRNTEAFF.

The chain uses TRBV9 and TRBJ1-1, with 7 positions matching TRBD1. The CDR3 length is 13 residues. V lost 4 bases to trimming and J lost 3 bases; unmatched junction nucleotides: 3. The germline V gene has CDR1 SGDLS and CDR2 YYNGEE. The CDR3 spells CASSRGLDTEAFF. CDR3 in DNA: TGTGCCAGCAGCAGGGGGCTAGACACTGAAGCTTTCTTT. Based on the CDR3 plus reference TRBV9 and TRBJ1-1, the full variable domain is DSGVTQTPKHLITATGQRVTLRCSPRSGDLSVYWYQQSLDQGLQFLIQYYNGEERAKGNILERFSAQQFPDLHSELNLSSLELGDSALYFCASSRGLDTEAFFGQGTRLTVV.

The V gene is TRBV6-1, the J gene TRBJ2-2; 8 bases align to TRBD1. After removal of 11 bases from V and 1 base from J, the junction contained 6 bases not matched to a gene. The germline gives CDR1 MNHNS, CDR2 SASEGT. The CDR3 is made up of 14 amino acids. CDR3 coding DNA: TGTGCCGCCACCGGGACAGGGAACACCGGGGAGCTGTTTTTT. Translated, it gives CAATGTGNTGELFF.

The CDR3 reads CASSQGGEINEKLFF. In DNA, the CDR3 is TGCGCCAGCAGCCAAGGGGGGGAGATCAATGAAAAACTGTTTTTT. The chain recombines TRBV4-3 with TRBJ1-4; TRBD1 might be the D (5 bases). The germline gives CDR1 LGHNA, CDR2 YSLEER. V lost 1 base to trimming and J lost 5 bases, with 11 bases between them. This CDR3 has 15 amino acids.

The chain joins TRBV15 to TRBJ1-2; 8 bases agree with TRBD1. This CDR3 is 15 amino acids long. With 5 bases clipped from V and 8 bases from J, the junction kept 13 bases outside the gene matches. Per the germline V gene, CDR1 is LNHNV and CDR2 is YYDKDF (reference sequence). CDR3: CATSARTGQSGGYTF. The CDR3 nucleotides read TGTGCCACCAGCGCCCGGACAGGGCAATCGGGGGGCTACACCTTC.

This clone was picked up one time. The rearrangement links TRBV6-5 to TRBJ2-5; the match to TRBD2 covers 13 bases. The J call is in doubt because the DNA end fits TRBJ2-7 better. The germline V gene has CDR1 MNHEY and CDR2 SVGAGI. The CDR3 loop spans 15 amino acids. The chain's CDR3 is CASSYRTSGSSEQYF. CDR3 DNA: TGTGCCAGCAGTTATCGGACTAGCGGGAGTTCCGAGCAGTACTTC.